These T cell receptor beta chains were read from a single sample in a study of beta chain features in type 1 diabetes. Produced via immunoSEQ multiplex PCR; TCRdb's table is partial and in-frame only. The sample contains nearly 250,000 clones, around 68% of which appear only once. Sequenced sample: naive CD4+ T cells from blood. These receptors were taken from a man aged 25-45 years in good health. Each CDR3 is given with its conserved first and last residue.

length	V	J	CDR3
15	TRBV28	TRBJ2-1	CASSLNPLTGNEQFF
15	TRBV9	TRBJ2-5	CASSVVSGSQETQYF
11	TRBV11-2	TRBJ2-3	CASSLEGTQYF
17	TRBV9	TRBJ2-5	CASSVDWRAGPQETQYF
14	TRBV29-1	TRBJ2-7	CSALGASGAHEQYF
13	TRBV15	TRBJ2-3	CATRVSGADTQYF
14	TRBV7-2	TRBJ2-3	CASSLTSSTDTQYF
15	TRBV7-2	TRBJ2-7	CASSLGQGTSYEQYF
14	TRBV7-2	TRBJ1-2	CASSLATLNYGYTF
14	TRBV14	TRBJ2-1	CASAALTSYNEQFF
15	TRBV30	TRBJ2-7	CAWSVLAPSSYEQYF
11	TRBV29-1	TRBJ1-1	CSVDRGTEAFF
13	TRBV14	TRBJ1-1	CASSQDRGTEAFF
14	TRBV29-1	TRBJ2-7	CSVRRVTGAYEQYF
13	TRBV2	TRBJ2-5	CASSVGSLETQYF
14	TRBV30	TRBJ2-3	CAWSGAGAPDTQYF
14	TRBV7-9	TRBJ2-7	CASSPTGISYEQYF
14	TRBV6-6	TRBJ2-4	CASSYITGRNIQYF
14	TRBV9	TRBJ2-5	CASSARTVQETQYF
17	TRBV5-4	TRBJ2-4	CASSSPQGHSDKNIQYF
14	TRBV7-2	TRBJ2-7	CASSYRDGSYEQYF
11	TRBV11-2	TRBJ2-1	CASSSLNEQFF
11	TRBV7-9	TRBJ1-2	CASSGQGRYTF
14	TRBV29-1	TRBJ2-7	CSVEDTLTSYEQYF
15	TRBV2	TRBJ2-7	CASRIRWVDSYEQYF
12	TRBV10-3	TRBJ1-1	CASRGQNTEAFF
15	TRBV30	TRBJ1-6	CAWSVPTLRNSPLHF
15	TRBV9	TRBJ2-2	CASSSSETNTGELFF
12	TRBV11-2	TRBJ2-7	CASSTQGYEQYF
13	TRBV19	TRBJ2-7	CASRNRDSYEQYF
14	TRBV9	TRBJ1-1	CASSPTSGATEAFF